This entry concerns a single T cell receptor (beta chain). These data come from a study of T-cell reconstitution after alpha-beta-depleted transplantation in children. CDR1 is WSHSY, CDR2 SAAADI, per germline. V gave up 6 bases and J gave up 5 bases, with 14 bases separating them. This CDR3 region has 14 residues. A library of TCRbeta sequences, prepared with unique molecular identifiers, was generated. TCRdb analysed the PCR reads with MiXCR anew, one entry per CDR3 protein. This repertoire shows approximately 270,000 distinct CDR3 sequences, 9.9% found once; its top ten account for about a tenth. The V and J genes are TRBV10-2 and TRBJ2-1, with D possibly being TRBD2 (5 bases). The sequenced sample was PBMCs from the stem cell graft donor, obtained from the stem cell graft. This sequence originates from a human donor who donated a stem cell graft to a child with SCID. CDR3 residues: CASRVGLANNEQFF. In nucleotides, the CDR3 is TGCGCCAGCAGAGTGGGATTAGCGAACAATGAGCAGTTCTTC.